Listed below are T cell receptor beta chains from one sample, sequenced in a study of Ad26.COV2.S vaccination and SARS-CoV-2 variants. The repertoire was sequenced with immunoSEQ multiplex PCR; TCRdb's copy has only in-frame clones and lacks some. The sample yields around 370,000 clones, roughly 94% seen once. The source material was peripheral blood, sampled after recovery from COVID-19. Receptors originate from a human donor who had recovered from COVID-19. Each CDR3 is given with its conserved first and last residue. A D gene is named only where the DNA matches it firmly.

cdr3_nt: TGTGCCAGCTCACCAGGGGTTGCCAATCAGCCCCAGCATTTT; cdr3_aa: CASSPGVANQPQHF; v_call: TRBV18; j_call: TRBJ1-5; d_call: NA
cdr3_nt: TGTGCCAGCAGCTTAAGGGGGGCGGGAGGCGAAGCTTTCTTT; cdr3_aa: CASSLRGAGGEAFF; v_call: TRBV7-9; j_call: TRBJ1-1; d_call: NA
cdr3_nt: TGTGCCAGCAGTCCCCTGGGCAAAGATGAGCAGTTCTTC; cdr3_aa: CASSPLGKDEQFF; v_call: TRBV2; j_call: TRBJ2-1; d_call: NA
cdr3_nt: TGTGCCAGCGGAACCTCGGGGGGGCTGGGGGAAAAACTGTTTTTT; cdr3_aa: CASGTSGGLGEKLFF; v_call: TRBV27; j_call: TRBJ1-4; d_call: NA
cdr3_nt: TGTGCCAGCAGCTTGGTAACAGCCAAGAACACTGAAGCTTTCTTT; cdr3_aa: CASSLVTAKNTEAFF; v_call: TRBV5-4; j_call: TRBJ1-1; d_call: NA
cdr3_nt: TGCGCCAGCAGTCGCCCGGGGACGGTCAGTGGAGAGCAGTTCTTC; cdr3_aa: CASSRPGTVSGEQFF; v_call: TRBV23-1; j_call: TRBJ2-1; d_call: NA
cdr3_nt: TGCGCCAGCAGCTTGGCGGGGCCGACTCCAGAAAAACTGTTTTTT; cdr3_aa: CASSLAGPTPEKLFF; v_call: TRBV5-1; j_call: TRBJ1-4; d_call: NA
cdr3_nt: TGCGCCAGCAGCCGACAGGGCGGCCGGGAGCTGTTTTTT; cdr3_aa: CASSRQGGRELFF; v_call: TRBV5-1; j_call: TRBJ2-2; d_call: TRBD1
cdr3_nt: TGTGCCAGCAGCTTAGCGGGGGCCACAGATACGCAGTATTTT; cdr3_aa: CASSLAGATDTQYF; v_call: TRBV7-9; j_call: TRBJ2-3; d_call: NA
cdr3_nt: TGTGCCAGTAGTAACAGGGGTAGGAACACTGAAGCTTTCTTT; cdr3_aa: CASSNRGRNTEAFF; v_call: TRBV19; j_call: TRBJ1-1; d_call: TRBD1
cdr3_nt: TGTGCCAGCAGCGTGAGACTAGCGGGGGGTTTAGAGACCCAGTACTTC; cdr3_aa: CASSVRLAGGLETQYF; v_call: TRBV9; j_call: TRBJ2-5; d_call: TRBD2
cdr3_nt: TGTGCCAGCAGTTACTCGTCCACAGGGGGCACTGAAGCTTTCTTT; cdr3_aa: CASSYSSTGGTEAFF; v_call: TRBV6-5; j_call: TRBJ1-1; d_call: TRBD1
cdr3_nt: TGTGCCAGCAGTGGGGACTTCGAAGAGACCCAGTACTTC; cdr3_aa: CASSGDFEETQYF; v_call: TRBV12-3/TRBV12-4; j_call: TRBJ2-5; d_call: NA